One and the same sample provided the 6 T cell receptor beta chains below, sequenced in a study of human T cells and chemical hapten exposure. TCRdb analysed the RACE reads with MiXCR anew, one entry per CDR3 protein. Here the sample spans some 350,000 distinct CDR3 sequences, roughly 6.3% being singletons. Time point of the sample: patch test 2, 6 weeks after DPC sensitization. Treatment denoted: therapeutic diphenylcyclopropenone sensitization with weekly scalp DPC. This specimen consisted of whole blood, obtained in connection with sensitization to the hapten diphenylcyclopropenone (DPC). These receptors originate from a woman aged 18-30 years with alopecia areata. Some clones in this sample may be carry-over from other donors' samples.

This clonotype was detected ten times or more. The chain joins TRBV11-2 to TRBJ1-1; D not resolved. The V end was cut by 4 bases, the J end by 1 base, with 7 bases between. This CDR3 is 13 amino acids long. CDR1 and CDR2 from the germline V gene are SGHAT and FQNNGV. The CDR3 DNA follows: TGTGCCAGCAGCTCCCATGCGAACACTGAAGCTTTCTTT. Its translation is CASSSHANTEAFF.

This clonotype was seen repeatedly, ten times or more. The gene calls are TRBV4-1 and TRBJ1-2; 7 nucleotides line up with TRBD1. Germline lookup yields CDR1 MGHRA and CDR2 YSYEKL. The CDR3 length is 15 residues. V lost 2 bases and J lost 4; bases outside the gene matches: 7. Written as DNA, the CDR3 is TGCGCCAGCAGCCAATCAACAGGGGTGAGCTATGGCTACACCTTC. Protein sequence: CASSQSTGVSYGYTF.

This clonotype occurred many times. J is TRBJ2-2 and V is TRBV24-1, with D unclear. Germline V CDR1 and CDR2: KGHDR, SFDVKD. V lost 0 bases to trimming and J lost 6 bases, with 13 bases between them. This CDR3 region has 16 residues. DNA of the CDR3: TGTGCCACCAGTGATTTGCTAAAGTCTGTAGCCGGGGAGCTGTTTTTT. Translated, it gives CATSDLLKSVAGELFF.

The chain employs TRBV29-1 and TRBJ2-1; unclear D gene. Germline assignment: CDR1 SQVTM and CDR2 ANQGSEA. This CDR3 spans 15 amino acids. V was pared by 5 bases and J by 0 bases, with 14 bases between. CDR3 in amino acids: CSVPHRSSSYNEQFF. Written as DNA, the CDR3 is TGCAGCGTTCCCCATCGTAGTAGCTCCTACAATGAGCAGTTCTTC.

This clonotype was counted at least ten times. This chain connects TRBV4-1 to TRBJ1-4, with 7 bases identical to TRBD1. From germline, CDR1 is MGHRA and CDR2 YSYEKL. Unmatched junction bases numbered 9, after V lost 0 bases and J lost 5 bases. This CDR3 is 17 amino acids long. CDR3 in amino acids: CASSQDTSWDRNEKLFF. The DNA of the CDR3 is TGCGCCAGCAGCCAAGATACATCGTGGGACAGAAATGAAAAACTGTTTTTT.

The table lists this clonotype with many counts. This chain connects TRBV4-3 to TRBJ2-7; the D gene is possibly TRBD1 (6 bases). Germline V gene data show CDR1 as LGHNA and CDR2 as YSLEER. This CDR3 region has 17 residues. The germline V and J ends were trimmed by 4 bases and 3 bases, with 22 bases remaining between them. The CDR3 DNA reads TGCGCCAGCAGCCCCGTACCAGGGCAGGGGATCATCTACGAGCAGTACTTC. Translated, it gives CASSPVPGQGIIYEQYF.